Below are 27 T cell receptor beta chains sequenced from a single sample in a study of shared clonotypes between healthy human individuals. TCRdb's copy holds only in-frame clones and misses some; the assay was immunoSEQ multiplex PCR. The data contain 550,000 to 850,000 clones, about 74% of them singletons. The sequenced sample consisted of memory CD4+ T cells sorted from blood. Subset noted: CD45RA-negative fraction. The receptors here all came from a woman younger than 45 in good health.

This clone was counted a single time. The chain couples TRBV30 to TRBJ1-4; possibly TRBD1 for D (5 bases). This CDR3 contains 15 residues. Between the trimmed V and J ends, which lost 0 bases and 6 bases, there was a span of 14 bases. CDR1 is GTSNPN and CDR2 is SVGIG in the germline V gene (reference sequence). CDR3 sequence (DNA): TGTGCCTGGAGTGTAATTCCGGGACGGTATGAAAAACTGTTTTTT. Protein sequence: CAWSVIPGRYEKLFF.

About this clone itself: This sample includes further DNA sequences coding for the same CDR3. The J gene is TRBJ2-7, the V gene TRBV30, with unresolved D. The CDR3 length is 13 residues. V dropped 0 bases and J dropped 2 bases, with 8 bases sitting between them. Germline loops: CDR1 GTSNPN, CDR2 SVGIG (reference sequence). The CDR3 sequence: CAWSVGSTYEQYF. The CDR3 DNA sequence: TGTGCCTGGAGTGTTGGATCGACCTACGAGCAGTACTTC.

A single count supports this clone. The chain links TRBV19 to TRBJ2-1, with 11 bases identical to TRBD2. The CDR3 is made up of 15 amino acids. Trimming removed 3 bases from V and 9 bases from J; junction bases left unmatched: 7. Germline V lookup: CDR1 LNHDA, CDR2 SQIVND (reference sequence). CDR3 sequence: CASSMVLAGEAEQFF. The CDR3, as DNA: TGTGCCAGTAGTATGGTACTAGCGGGAGAAGCTGAGCAGTTCTTC.

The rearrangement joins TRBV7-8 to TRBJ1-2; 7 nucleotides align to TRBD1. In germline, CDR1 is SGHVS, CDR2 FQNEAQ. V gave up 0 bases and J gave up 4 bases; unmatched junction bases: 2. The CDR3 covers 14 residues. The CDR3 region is CASSLAGQLYGYTF. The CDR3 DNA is TGTGCCAGCAGCTTAGCGGGACAGCTCTATGGCTACACCTTC.

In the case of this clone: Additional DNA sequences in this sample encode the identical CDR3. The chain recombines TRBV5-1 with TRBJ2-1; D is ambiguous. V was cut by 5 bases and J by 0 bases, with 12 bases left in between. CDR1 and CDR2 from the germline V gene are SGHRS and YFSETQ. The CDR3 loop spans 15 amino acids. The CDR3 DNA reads TGCGCCAGCAGTCAAGACTCAAGCTCCTACAATGAGCAGTTCTTC. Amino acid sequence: CASSQDSSSYNEQFF.

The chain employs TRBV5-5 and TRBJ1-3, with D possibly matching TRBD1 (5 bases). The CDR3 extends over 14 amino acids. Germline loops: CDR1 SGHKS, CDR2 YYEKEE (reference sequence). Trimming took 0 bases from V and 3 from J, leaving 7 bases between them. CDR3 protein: CASSLAGDGNTIYF. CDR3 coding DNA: TGTGCCAGCAGCTTGGCGGGGGATGGAAACACCATATATTTT.

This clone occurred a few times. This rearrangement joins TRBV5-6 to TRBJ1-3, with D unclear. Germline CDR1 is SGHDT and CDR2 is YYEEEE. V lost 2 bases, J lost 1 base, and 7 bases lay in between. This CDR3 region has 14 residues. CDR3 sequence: CASSLRGSGNTIYF. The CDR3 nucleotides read TGTGCCAGCAGCTTACGGGGATCTGGAAACACCATATATTTT.

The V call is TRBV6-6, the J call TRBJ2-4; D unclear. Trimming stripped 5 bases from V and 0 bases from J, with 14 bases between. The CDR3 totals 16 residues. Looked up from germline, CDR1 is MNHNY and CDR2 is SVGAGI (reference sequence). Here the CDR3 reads CASSAVASLAKNIQYF. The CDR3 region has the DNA TGTGCCAGCAGTGCAGTGGCCAGTCTAGCCAAAAACATTCAGTACTTC.

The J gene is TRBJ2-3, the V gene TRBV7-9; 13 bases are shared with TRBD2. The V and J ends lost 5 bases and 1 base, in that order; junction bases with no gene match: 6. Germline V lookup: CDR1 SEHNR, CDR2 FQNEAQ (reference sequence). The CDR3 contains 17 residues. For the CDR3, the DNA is TGTGCCAGCAGCATGACTAGCGGGAGGTTTGGCACAGATACGCAGTATTTT. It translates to CASSMTSGRFGTDTQYF. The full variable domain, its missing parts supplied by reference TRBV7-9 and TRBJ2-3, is DTGVSQNPRHKITKRGQNVTFRCDPISEHNRLYWYRQTLGQGPEFLTYFQNEAQLEKSRLLSDRFSAERPKGSFSTLEIQRTEQGDSAMYLCASSMTSGRFGTDTQYFGPGTRLTVL.

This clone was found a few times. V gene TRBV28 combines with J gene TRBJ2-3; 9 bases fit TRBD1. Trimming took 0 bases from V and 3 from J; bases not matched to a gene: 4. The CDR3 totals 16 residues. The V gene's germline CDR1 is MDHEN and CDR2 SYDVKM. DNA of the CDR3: TGTGCCAGCAGTTTATGGGGACAGGGATTGACAGATACGCAGTATTTT. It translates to CASSLWGQGLTDTQYF.

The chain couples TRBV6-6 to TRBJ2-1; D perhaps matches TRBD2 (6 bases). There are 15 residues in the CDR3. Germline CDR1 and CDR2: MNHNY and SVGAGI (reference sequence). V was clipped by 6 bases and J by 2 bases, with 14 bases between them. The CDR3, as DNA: TGTGCCAGCAGGTGGGACTCGCAAGCCTACAATGAGCAGTTCTTC. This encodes CASRWDSQAYNEQFF.

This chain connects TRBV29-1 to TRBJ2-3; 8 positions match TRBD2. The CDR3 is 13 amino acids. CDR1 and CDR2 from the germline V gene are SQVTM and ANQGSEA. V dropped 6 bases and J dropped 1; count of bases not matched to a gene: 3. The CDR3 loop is CSVTTSGTDTQYF. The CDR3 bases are TGCAGCGTCACGACTAGCGGCACAGATACGCAGTATTTT.

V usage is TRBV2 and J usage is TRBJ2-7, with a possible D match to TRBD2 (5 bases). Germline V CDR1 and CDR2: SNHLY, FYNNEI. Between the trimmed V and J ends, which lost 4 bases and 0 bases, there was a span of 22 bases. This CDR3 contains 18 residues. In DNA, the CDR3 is TGTGCCAGCAGTGGGTACGCCCGAAGCGGCTTGAGCTCCTACGAGCAGTACTTC. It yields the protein CASSGYARSGLSSYEQYF.

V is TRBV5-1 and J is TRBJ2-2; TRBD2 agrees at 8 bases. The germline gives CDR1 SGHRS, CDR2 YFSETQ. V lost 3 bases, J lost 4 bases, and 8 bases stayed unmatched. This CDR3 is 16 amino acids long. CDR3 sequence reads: CASSSLGRARTGELFF. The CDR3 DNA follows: TGCGCCAGCAGCTCCCTCGGGAGGGCGCGCACCGGGGAGCTGTTTTTT.

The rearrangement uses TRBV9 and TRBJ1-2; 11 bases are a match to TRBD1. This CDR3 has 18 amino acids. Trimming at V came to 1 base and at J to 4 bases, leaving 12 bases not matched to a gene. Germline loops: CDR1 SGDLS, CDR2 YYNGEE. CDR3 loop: CASSVTSGQGAFSYGYTF. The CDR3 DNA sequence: TGTGCCAGCAGCGTAACTTCCGGACAGGGGGCTTTTAGCTATGGCTACACCTTC.

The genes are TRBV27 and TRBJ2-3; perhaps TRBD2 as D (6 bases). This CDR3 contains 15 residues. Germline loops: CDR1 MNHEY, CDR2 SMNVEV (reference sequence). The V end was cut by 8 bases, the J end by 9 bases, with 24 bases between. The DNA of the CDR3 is TGTGCCAGCGGCAGGACTAACCGGAGGAGGCGGACGCAGTATTTT. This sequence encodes CASGRTNRRRRTQYF.

The CDR3 DNA reads TGTGCCAGCTCACCACCCGGCGTTAGTTCAGGGGATGGCTACACCTTC. It specifies CASSPPGVSSGDGYTF. The chain recombines TRBV18 with TRBJ1-2; TRBD1 is a possible D gene (6 bases). The CDR3 loop spans 16 amino acids. Trimming stripped 0 bases from V and 6 bases from J, with 17 bases between. Germline lookup yields CDR1 KGHSH and CDR2 LQKENI.

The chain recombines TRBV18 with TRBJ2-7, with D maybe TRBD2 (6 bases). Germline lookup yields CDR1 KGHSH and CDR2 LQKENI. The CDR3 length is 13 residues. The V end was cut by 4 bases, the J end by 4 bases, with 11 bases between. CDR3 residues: CASSRDSGYEQYF. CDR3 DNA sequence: TGTGCCAGCTCACGGGACTCGGGATACGAGCAGTACTTC.

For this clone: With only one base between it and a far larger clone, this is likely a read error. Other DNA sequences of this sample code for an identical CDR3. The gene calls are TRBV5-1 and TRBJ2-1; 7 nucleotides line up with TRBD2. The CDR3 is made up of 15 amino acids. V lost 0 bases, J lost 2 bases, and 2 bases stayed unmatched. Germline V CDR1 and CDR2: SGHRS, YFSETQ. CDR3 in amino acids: CASSLASGAYNEQFF. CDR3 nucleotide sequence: TGCGCCAGCAGCTTGGCAAGCGGGGCCTACAATGAGCAGTTCTTC. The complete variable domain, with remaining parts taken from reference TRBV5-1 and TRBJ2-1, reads KAGVTQTPRYLIKTRGQQVTLSCSPISGHRSVSWYQQTPGQGLQFLFEYFSETQRNKGNFPGRFSGRQFSNSRSEMNVSTLELGDSALYLCASSLASGAYNEQFFGPGTRLTVL.

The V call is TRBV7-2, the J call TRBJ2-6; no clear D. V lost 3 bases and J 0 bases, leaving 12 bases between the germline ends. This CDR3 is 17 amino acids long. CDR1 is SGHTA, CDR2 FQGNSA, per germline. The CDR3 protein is CASSFMVILSGANVLTF. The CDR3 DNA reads TGTGCCAGCAGCTTTATGGTGATTCTCTCTGGGGCCAACGTCCTGACTTTC.

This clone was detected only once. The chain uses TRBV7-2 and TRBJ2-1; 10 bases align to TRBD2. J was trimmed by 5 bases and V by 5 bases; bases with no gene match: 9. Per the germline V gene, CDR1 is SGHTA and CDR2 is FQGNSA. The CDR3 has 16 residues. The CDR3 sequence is CASSPTVLAGDNEQFF. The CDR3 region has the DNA TGTGCCAGCAGCCCCACCGTCCTAGCGGGAGACAATGAGCAGTTCTTC.

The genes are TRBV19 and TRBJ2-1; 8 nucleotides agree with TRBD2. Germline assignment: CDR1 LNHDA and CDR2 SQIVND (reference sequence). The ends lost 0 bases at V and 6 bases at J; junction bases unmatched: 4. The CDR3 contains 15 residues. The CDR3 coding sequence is TGTGCCAGTAGTATAGAGGGACTAGTGCCCAATGAGCAGTTCTTC. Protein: CASSIEGLVPNEQFF.

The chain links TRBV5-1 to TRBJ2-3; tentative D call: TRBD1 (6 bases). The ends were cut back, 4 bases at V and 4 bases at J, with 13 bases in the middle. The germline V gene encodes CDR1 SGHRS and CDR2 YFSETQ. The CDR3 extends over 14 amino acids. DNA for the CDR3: TGCGCCAGCAGCGGGGGCCTAGAGGCAGATACGCAGTATTTT. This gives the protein CASSGGLEADTQYF.

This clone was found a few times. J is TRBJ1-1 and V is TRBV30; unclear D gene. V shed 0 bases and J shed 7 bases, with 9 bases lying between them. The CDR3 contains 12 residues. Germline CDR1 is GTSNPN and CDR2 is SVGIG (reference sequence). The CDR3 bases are TGTGCCTGGAGTGTACGAGGCTATGAAGCTTTCTTT. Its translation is CAWSVRGYEAFF.

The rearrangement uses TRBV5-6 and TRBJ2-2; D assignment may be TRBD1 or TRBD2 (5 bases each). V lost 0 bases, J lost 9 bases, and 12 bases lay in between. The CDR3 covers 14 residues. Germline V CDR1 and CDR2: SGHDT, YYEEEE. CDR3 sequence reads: CASSLVGTSRELFF. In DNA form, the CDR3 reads TGTGCCAGCAGCTTGGTGGGGACGAGCCGGGAGCTGTTTTTT.

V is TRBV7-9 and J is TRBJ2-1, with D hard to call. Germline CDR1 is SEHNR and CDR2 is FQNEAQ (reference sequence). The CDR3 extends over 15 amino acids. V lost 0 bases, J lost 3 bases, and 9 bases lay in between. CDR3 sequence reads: CASSLADGFYNEQFF. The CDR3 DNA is TGTGCCAGCAGCTTAGCTGACGGATTCTACAATGAGCAGTTCTTC.

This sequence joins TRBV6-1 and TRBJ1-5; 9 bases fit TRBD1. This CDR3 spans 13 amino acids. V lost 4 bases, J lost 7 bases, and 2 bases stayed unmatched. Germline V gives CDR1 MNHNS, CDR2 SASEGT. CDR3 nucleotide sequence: TGTGCCAGCAGTGGGGACAGGGCACAGCCCCAGCATTTT. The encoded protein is CASSGDRAQPQHF.